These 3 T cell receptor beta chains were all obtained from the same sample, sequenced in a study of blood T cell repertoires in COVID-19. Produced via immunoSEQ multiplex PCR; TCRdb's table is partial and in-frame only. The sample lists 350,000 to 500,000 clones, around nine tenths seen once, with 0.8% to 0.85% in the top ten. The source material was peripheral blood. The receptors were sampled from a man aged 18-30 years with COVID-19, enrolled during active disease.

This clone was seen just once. CDR3 sequence reads: CASREGQGVSYEQYF. The CDR3 DNA reads TGCGCCAGCAGGGAAGGACAGGGAGTGTCATACGAGCAGTACTTC. The chain employs TRBV5-1 and TRBJ2-7; 8 bases align to TRBD1. The V gene's germline CDR1 is SGHRS and CDR2 YFSETQ. The trim removed 5 bases at V and 4 bases at J, leaving 11 bases unmatched. The CDR3 loop spans 15 amino acids. The whole variable domain, remainder taken from reference TRBV5-1 and TRBJ2-7, is KAGVTQTPRYLIKTRGQQVTLSCSPISGHRSVSWYQQTPGQGLQFLFEYFSETQRNKGNFPGRFSGRQFSNSRSEMNVSTLELGDSALYLCASREGQGVSYEQYFGPGTRLTVT.

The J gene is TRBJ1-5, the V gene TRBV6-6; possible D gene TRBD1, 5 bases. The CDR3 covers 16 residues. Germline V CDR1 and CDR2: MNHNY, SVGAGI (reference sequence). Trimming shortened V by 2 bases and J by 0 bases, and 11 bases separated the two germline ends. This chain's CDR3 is CASSYETEPSNQPQHF. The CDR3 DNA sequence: TGTGCCAGCAGTTACGAGACAGAGCCTAGCAATCAGCCCCAGCATTTT.

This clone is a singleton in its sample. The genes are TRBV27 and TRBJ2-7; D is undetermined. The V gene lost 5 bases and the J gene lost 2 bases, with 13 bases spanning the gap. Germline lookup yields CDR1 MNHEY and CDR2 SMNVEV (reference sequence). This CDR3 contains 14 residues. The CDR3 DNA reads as TGTGCCAGCAGTCTGACCGGGTCCCCCTACGAGCAGTACTTC. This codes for CASSLTGSPYEQYF.